One T cell receptor (beta chain) is described in this entry. Antigen unknown. A much larger clone lies one base from this, so it may be a read error. V shed 7 bases and J shed 4 bases, with 19 bases lying between them. The CDR3 spans 14 residues. Germline loops: CDR1 SQVTM, CDR2 ANQGSEA. This sample was taken from a study of blood T cells in healthy people across ages. Together with a sample-barcoded 5' primer, a J-beta primer mix was included in a second PCR lasting roughly 6 to 12 cycles. A template-switch adaptor containing 12 random nucleotides labeled each cDNA molecule. Each CDR3 protein gets one entry after TCRdb re-called the 5' RACE reads with MiXCR. Of around 1.7 million distinct CDR3 sequences in the sample, approximately 28% are singletons; the top ten hold about 7.7%. Regarding the study as a whole: Older age went with lower TCR beta diversity per million T cells, in a roughly linear way.

The clonotype was recovered from a woman aged 25-40 years in good health. The sequenced sample consisted of blood. The genes are TRBV29-1 and TRBJ2-5; a weak D match, TRBD2 (6 bases). CDR3 amino acids: CSGRDANPGETQYF. CDR3 in DNA: TGCAGCGGGCGGGATGCAAATCCAGGAGAGACCCAGTACTTC. Full variable domain (outside the CDR3, taken from reference TRBV29-1 and TRBJ2-5): SAVISQKPSRDICQRGTSLTIQCQVDSQVTMMFWYRQQPGQSLTLIATANQGSEATYESGFVIDKFPISRPNLTFSTLTVSNMSPEDSSIYLCSGRDANPGETQYFGPGTRLLVL.